These 11 T cell receptor beta chains share one sample of origin, sequenced in a study of T cells after posttransplantation cyclophosphamide. Repertoires were generated with immunoSEQ multiplex PCR, while TCRdb's copy carries only in-frame clones and drops some. Sampling found roughly 32,000 clones, none seen once. Sequenced input: PBMCs. These TCRs come from a woman aged 25-40 years in good health and a related stem cell transplant donor.

This clone was counted many times. The chain has TRBV7-9 and TRBJ1-4, with 7 bases aligning to TRBD1. CDR1 is SEHNR, CDR2 FQNEAQ, per germline (reference sequence). The CDR3 runs 14 residues. With V trimmed by 5 bases and J by 6 bases, 6 bases remained unmatched. The CDR3 sequence: CASSPDRVDEKLFF. As DNA, the CDR3 is TGTGCCAGCAGCCCCGACAGGGTGGATGAAAAACTGTTTTTT.

This clone was detected ten times or more. The chain joins TRBV7-8 to TRBJ1-1; perhaps TRBD1 as D (6 bases). Germline V gene sequence: CDR1 SGHVS, CDR2 FQNEAQ. The V and J ends lost 5 bases and 3 bases respectively, with 16 bases between them. This CDR3 is 15 amino acids long. The CDR3 is CASSAAPGVYTEAFF. The CDR3 coding sequence is TGTGCCAGCAGCGCCGCTCCAGGGGTTTACACTGAAGCTTTCTTT.

This clone has ten or more counts. The CDR3: CASSPPTGGSLWAFF. DNA for the CDR3: TGTGCCAGCTCACCACCGACAGGGGGATCTTTGTGGGCTTTCTTT. This chain uses TRBV18 with TRBJ1-1; 9 bases map to TRBD1. CDR3 length: 15 residues. V was clipped by 0 bases and J by 11 bases; unmatched bases: 10. Germline assignment: CDR1 KGHSH and CDR2 LQKENI.

This clone has a count of ten or more. This sequence joins TRBV5-4 and TRBJ2-4, with 8 bases lining up with TRBD2. This CDR3 is built from 17 residues. J lost 0 bases, V lost 0 bases, and 5 bases had no gene match. Germline CDR1 reads SGHNT; CDR2 reads YYREEE (reference sequence). The CDR3 nucleotides read TGTGCCAGCAGCTTGGATGGCGGGGGGCTAGCCAAAAACATTCAGTACTTC. The encoded protein is CASSLDGGGLAKNIQYF.

V usage is TRBV12-3 or TRBV12-4 and J usage is TRBJ2-7; D gene uncertain. V shed 6 bases and J shed 0 bases, with 12 bases lying between them. This CDR3 region has 14 residues. The CDR3 region is CASRETFSSYEQYF. The CDR3, as DNA: TGTGCCAGCAGGGAGACTTTCAGCTCCTACGAGCAGTACTTC.

The table lists this clone with many counts. The chain has TRBV19 and TRBJ2-7; no reliable D call. Germline loops: CDR1 LNHDA, CDR2 SQIVND (reference sequence). Trimming stripped 8 bases from V and 0 bases from J, with 8 bases between. The CDR3 loop spans 12 amino acids. The CDR3, as DNA: TGTGCCAGTCGGTCTAGCTCCTACGAGCAGTACTTC. Its protein is CASRSSSYEQYF.

This clone was seen at least ten times. The CDR3 here is CASSYGDRVRAGELFF. CDR3 DNA sequence: TGTGCCAGCAGTTACGGGGACAGGGTTCGGGCCGGGGAGCTGTTTTTT. The chain has TRBV6-5 and TRBJ2-2; TRBD1 matches at 9 bases. Germline loops: CDR1 MNHEY, CDR2 SVGAGI. The length of the CDR3 is 16 residues. With V trimmed by 2 bases and J by 6 bases, 7 bases remained unmatched.

This clone was found a few times. The V call is TRBV28, the J call TRBJ2-2, with 8 bases that match TRBD2. V shed 7 bases and J 6 bases; nucleotides not matched to a gene: 7. Germline V CDR1 and CDR2: MDHEN, SYDVKM. The CDR3 totals 14 residues. The CDR3 is CASTPGLVPGELFF. The CDR3 bases are TGTGCCAGCACCCCGGGACTAGTGCCCGGGGAGCTGTTTTTT. The full variable domain, its missing parts supplied by reference TRBV28 and TRBJ2-2, is DVKVTQSSRYLVKRTGEKVFLECVQDMDHENMFWYRQDPGLGLRLIYFSYDVKMKEKGDIPEGYSVSREKKERFSLILESASTNQTSMYLCASTPGLVPGELFFGEGSRLTVL.

This clone appeared many times. CDR3 sequence reads: CASRAGDTGELFF. Here the CDR3 DNA reads TGCGCCAGCAGAGCAGGGGACACCGGGGAGCTGTTTTTT. V usage is TRBV5-1 and J usage is TRBJ2-2; a possible D gene is TRBD1 (6 bases). The V and J ends lost 5 bases and 3 bases respectively, with 8 bases between them. CDR1 SGHRS and CDR2 YFSETQ come from the germline V gene. The CDR3 sequence is 13 residues long.

In its sample, this clone was seen many times. The chain carries TRBV4-1 and TRBJ1-1; D not resolved. The V and J ends lost 4 bases and 8 bases respectively, with 23 bases between them. This CDR3 is 16 amino acids long. Germline V gene sequence: CDR1 MGHRA, CDR2 YSYEKL. CDR3 in DNA: TGCGCCAGCAGCCCCACACCCCCGAGGCGGAACCCCGAAGCTTTCTTT. Amino acid sequence: CASSPTPPRRNPEAFF.

The sample holds many counts of this clone. The V call is TRBV13, the J call TRBJ1-1, with 12 bases matching TRBD1. The CDR3 extends over 16 amino acids. Germline values: CDR1 PRHDT, CDR2 FYEKMQ (reference sequence). J gave up 1 base and V 3 bases, and 3 bases lay outside the gene matches. The CDR3 bases are TGTGCCAGCAGCTTGGGACAGGGGGCGACGAACACTGAAGCTTTCTTT. Translation gives CASSLGQGATNTEAFF.